The source of this TCR beta chain is a study of blood T cell repertoires in COVID-19. Study at large: Nucleic acid was either cDNA or gDNA, and it came from T cells, B-cell-depleted T cells, or PBMCs.

In the original analysis: Amplification of reference gene primers provided the estimated nucleated cell counts. Method: immunoSEQ multiplex PCR; TCRdb's copy keeps in-frame clones and lacks some. Clone size and V and J calls were adopted from that table, with D and trimming inferred from the DNA. The sample contains 470,000 or so clones, 70% to 90% of which appear only once. In germline, CDR1 is SGHVS, CDR2 FNYEAQ. The CDR3 length is 16 residues. Trimming removed 4 bases from V and 1 base from J; junction bases left unmatched: 5. The rearrangement uses TRBV7-6 and TRBJ2-1; 9 nucleotides align to TRBD2. The sequencing input was peripheral blood. This receptor was identified in a human donor in a cohort sampled during active COVID-19. CDR3 sequence: CASSSRTSASYNEQFF. The DNA for the CDR3 is TGTGCCAGCAGCTCACGGACTAGCGCATCCTACAATGAGCAGTTCTTC.